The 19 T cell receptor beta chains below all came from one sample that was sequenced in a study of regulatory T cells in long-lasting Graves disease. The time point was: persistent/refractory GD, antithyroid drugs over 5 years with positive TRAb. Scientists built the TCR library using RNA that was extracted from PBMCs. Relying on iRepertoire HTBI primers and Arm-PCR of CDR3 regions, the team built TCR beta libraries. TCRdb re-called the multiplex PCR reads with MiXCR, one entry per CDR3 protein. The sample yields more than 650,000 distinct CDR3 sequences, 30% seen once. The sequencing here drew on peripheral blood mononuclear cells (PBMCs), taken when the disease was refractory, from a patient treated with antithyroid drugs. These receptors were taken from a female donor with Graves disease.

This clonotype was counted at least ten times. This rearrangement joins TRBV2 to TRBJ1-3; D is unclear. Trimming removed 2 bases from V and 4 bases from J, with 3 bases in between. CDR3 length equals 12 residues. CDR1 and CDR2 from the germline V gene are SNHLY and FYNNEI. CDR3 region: CASSEMGNTIYF. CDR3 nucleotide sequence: TGTGCCAGCAGTGAAATGGGAAACACCATATATTTT.

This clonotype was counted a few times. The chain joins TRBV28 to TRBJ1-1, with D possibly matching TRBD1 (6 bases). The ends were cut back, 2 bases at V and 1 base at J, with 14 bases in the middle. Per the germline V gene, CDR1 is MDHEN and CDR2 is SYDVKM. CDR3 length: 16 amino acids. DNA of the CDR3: TGTGCCAGCAGTTTAGGGGGCGTTGTAAGGAACACTGAAGCTTTCTTT. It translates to CASSLGGVVRNTEAFF.

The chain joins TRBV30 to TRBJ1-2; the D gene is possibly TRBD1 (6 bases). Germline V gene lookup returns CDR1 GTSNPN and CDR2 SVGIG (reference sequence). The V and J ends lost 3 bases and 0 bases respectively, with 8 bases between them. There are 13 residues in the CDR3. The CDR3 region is CAWRGGANYGYTF. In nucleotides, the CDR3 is TGTGCCTGGAGGGGGGGCGCTAACTATGGCTACACCTTC. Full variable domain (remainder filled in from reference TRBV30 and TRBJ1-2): SQTIHQWPATLVQPVGSPLSLECTVEGTSNPNLYWYRQAAGRGLQLLFYSVGIGQISSEVPQNLSASRPQDRQFILSSKKLLLSDSGFYLCAWRGGANYGYTFGSGTRLTVV.

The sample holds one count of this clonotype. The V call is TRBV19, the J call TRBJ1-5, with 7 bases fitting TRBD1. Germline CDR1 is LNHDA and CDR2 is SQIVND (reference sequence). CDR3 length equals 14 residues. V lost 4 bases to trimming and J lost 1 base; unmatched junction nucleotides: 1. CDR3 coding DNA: TGTGCCAGTAGTAAGGGACAGAGCAATCAGCCCCAGCATTTT. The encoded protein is CASSKGQSNQPQHF.

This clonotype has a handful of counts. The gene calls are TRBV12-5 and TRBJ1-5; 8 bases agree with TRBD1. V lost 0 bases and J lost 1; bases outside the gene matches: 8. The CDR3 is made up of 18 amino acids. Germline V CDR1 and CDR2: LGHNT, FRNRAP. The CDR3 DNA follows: TGTGCTAGTGGTTTGGTACTTTGGGGACAGGAAAGCAATCAGCCCCAGCATTTT. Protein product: CASGLVLWGQESNQPQHF. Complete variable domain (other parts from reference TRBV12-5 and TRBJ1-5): DARVTQTPRHKVTEMGQEVTMRCQPILGHNTVFWYRQTMMQGLELLAYFRNRAPLDDSGMPKDRFSAEMPDATLATLKIQPSEPRDSAVYFCASGLVLWGQESNQPQHFGDGTRLSIL.

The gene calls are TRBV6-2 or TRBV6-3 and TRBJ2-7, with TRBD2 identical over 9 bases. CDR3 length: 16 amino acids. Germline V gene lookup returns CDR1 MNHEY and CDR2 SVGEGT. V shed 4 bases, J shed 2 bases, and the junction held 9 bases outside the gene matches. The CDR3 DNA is TGTGCCAGCAGTTGGGGGATAGCGGGAGCTACCTACGAGCAGTACTTC. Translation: CASSWGIAGATYEQYF.

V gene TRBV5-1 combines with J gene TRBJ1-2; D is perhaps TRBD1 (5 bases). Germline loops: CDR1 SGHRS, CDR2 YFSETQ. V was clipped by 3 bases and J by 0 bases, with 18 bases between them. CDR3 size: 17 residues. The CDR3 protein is CASSSSLSGTSNYGYTF. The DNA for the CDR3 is TGCGCCAGCAGCTCCTCACTTTCCGGGACGTCTAACTATGGCTACACCTTC. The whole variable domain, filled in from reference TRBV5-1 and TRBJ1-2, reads KAGVTQTPRYLIKTRGQQVTLSCSPISGHRSVSWYQQTPGQGLQFLFEYFSETQRNKGNFPGRFSGRQFSNSRSEMNVSTLELGDSALYLCASSSSLSGTSNYGYTFGSGTRLTVV.

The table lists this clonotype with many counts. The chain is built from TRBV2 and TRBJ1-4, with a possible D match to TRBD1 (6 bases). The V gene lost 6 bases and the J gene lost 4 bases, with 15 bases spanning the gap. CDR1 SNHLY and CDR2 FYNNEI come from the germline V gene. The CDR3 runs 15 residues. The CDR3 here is CASRSRGTLNEKLFF. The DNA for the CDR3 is TGTGCCAGCAGATCCCGCGGGACACTTAATGAAAAACTGTTTTTT.

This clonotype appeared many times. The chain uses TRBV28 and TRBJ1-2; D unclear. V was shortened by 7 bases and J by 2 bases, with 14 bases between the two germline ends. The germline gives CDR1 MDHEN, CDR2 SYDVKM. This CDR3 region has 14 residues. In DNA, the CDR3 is TGTGCCAGCACGGGCGTTCTATACAACTATGGCTACACCTTC. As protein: CASTGVLYNYGYTF.

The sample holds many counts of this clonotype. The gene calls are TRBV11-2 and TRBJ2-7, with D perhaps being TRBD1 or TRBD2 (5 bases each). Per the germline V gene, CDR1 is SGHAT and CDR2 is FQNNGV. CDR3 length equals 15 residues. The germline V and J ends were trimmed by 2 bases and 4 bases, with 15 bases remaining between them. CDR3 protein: CASSLHRDGPYEQYF. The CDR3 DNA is TGTGCCAGCAGCTTACATCGGGACGGCCCATACGAGCAGTACTTC.

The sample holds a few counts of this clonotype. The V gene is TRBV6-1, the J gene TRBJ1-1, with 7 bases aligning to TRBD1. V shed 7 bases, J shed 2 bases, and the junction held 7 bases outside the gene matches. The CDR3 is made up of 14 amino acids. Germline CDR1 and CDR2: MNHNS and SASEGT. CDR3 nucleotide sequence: TGTGCCAGCACCCTCCTAGGGGGCAACACTGAAGCTTTCTTT. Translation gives CASTLLGGNTEAFF.

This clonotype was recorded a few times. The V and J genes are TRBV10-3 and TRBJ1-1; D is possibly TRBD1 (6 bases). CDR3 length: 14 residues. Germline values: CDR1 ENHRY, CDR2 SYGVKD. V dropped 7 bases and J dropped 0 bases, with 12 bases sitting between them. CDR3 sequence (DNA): TGTGCCATCACCGCGGACAGCCTGAACACTGAAGCTTTCTTT. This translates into CAITADSLNTEAFF.

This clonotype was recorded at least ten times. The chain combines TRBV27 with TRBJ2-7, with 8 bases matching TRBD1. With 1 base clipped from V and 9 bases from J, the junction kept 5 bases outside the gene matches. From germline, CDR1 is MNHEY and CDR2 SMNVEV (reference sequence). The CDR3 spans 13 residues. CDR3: CASSLLTGAGQYF. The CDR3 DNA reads TGTGCCAGCAGTTTATTGACAGGGGCAGGGCAGTACTTC.

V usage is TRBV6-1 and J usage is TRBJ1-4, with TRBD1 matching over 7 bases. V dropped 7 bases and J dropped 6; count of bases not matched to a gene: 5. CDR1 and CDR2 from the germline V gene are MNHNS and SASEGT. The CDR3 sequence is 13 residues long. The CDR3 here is CASIDRAYEKLFF. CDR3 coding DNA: TGTGCCAGCATCGACAGGGCTTATGAAAAACTGTTTTTT.

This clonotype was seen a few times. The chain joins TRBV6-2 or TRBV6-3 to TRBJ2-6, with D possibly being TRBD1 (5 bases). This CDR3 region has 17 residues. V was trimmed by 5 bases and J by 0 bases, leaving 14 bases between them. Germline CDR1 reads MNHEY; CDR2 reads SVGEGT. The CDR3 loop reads CASSRSSTDSGANVLTF. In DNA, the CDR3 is TGTGCCAGCAGTCGATCTTCGACAGACTCTGGGGCCAACGTCCTGACTTTC.

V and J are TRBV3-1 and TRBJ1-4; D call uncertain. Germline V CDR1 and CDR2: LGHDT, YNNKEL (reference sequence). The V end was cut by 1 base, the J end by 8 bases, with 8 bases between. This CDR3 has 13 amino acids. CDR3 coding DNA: TGTGCCAGCAGCCAAGGCACGGGCGAAAAACTGTTTTTT. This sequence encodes CASSQGTGEKLFF.

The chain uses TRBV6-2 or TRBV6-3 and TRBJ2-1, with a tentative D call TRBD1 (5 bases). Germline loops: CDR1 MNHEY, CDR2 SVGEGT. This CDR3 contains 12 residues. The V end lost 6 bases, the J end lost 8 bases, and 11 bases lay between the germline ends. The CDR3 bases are TGTGCCAGCAGCCCTATAGGGGATGAGCAGTTCTTC. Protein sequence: CASSPIGDEQFF.

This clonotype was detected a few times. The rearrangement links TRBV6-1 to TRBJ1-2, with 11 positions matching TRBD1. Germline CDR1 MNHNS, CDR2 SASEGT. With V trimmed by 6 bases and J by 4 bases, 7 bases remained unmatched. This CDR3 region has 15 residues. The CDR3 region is CASRRGGTGGYGYTF. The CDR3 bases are TGTGCCAGCAGGCGCGGTGGGACAGGGGGCTATGGCTACACCTTC.

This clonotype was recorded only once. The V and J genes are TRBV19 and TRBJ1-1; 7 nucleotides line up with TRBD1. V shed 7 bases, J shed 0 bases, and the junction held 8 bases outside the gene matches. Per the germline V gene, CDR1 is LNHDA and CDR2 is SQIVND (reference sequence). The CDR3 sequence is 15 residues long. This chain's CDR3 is CASTLRQGLNTEAFF. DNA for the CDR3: TGTGCCAGTACCCTCCGACAGGGCCTGAACACTGAAGCTTTCTTT.